The 16 T cell receptor beta chains below all came from one sample that was sequenced in a study of shared clonotypes between healthy human individuals. Data came from immunoSEQ multiplex PCR; TCRdb stores just in-frame clones and leaves some out. The repertoire has almost 700,000 clones, under 95% of them found once; the top ten carry approximately 24%. Terminally differentiated effector memory CD45RA+ cells were excluded by CCR7 positive selection of CD45RO-negative cells. Sequenced sample: naive CD8+ T cells sorted from blood. The receptors come from a man aged 25-45 years in good health.

V gene TRBV1 combines with J gene TRBJ2-3; the table's TRBD2 call for D was not verified on the DNA. TRBV1 is annotated as a pseudogene. The CDR3 covers 16 residues. The CDR3 DNA is TGCACCAGCAGCCAAAGGCGGGAGATCTGCACAGATACGCAGTATTTT. Its protein product is CTSSQRREICTDTQYF.

V usage is TRBV4-3 and J usage is TRBJ2-3; 11 nucleotides match TRBD2. Germline loops: CDR1 LGHNA, CDR2 YSLEER. Trimming at V came to 5 bases and at J to 3 bases, leaving 7 bases not matched to a gene. The CDR3 contains 16 residues. The CDR3 loop reads CASSFALAGGTDTQYF. The CDR3 DNA reads as TGCGCCAGCAGCTTCGCCCTAGCGGGAGGAACAGATACGCAGTATTTT.

This clone was counted once. The chain links TRBV7-9 to TRBJ2-2, with D hard to call. CDR1 and CDR2 (germline): SEHNR, FQNEAQ (reference sequence). V lost 5 bases and J lost 3, with 7 bases in between. This CDR3 has 13 amino acids. CDR3 sequence: CASSRQDTGELFF. The CDR3 coding sequence is TGTGCCAGCAGCCGGCAGGACACCGGGGAGCTGTTTTTT.

V gene TRBV18 combines with J gene TRBJ2-1; 10 nucleotides agree with TRBD2. V shed 5 bases, J shed 1 base, and the junction held 8 bases outside the gene matches. The CDR3 is 17 residues long. Germline CDR1 and CDR2: KGHSH and LQKENI. CDR3: CASSSLAGAPSYNEQFF. As DNA, the CDR3 is TGTGCCAGCTCATCCCTAGCGGGAGCACCGTCCTACAATGAGCAGTTCTTC.

Concerning this clone: This sample includes further DNA sequences coding for the same CDR3. The chain has TRBV28 and TRBJ2-7; D gene ambiguous. V dropped 3 bases and J dropped 4 bases, with 7 bases sitting between them. Germline V gene data show CDR1 as MDHEN and CDR2 as SYDVKM. This CDR3 region has 12 residues. The CDR3 spells CASSFRPYEQYF. In nucleotides, the CDR3 is TGTGCCAGCAGTTTCCGGCCTTACGAGCAGTACTTC.

This chain uses TRBV6-6 with TRBJ1-2; 7 bases are shared with TRBD1. Germline CDR1 is MNHNY and CDR2 is SVGAGI (reference sequence). With 7 bases clipped from V and 0 bases from J, the junction kept 8 bases outside the gene matches. This CDR3 region has 15 residues. CDR3 DNA sequence: TGTGCCAGCACCGACAGGGAAGGACCTAACTATGGCTACACCTTC. This sequence encodes CASTDREGPNYGYTF.

The rearrangement uses TRBV10-1 and TRBJ2-3, with D perhaps matching TRBD1 (5 bases). CDR1 and CDR2 (germline): WNHNN, SYGVQD (reference sequence). V lost 6 bases and J 1 base, leaving 11 bases between the germline ends. The CDR3 covers 14 residues. As DNA, the CDR3 is TGCGCCAGCAGGGCAGGGTACGGCACAGATACGCAGTATTTT. It yields the protein CASRAGYGTDTQYF.

V gene TRBV5-1 combines with J gene TRBJ1-1, with D unclear. CDR1 is SGHRS, CDR2 YFSETQ, per germline. The CDR3 has 14 residues. Trimming cost V 4 bases and J 0 bases, with 10 bases left between them. The CDR3 region has the DNA TGCGCCAGCAGCGCGCAGGAGATGAACACTGAAGCTTTCTTT. Protein sequence: CASSAQEMNTEAFF.

V usage is TRBV2 and J usage is TRBJ2-6, with D tentatively TRBD2 (5 bases). Germline lookup yields CDR1 SNHLY and CDR2 FYNNEI. The CDR3 sequence is 17 residues long. V was cut by 3 bases and J by 0 bases, with 12 bases left in between. The chain's CDR3 is CASSDPGSVSGANVLTF. CDR3 DNA sequence: TGTGCCAGCAGTGACCCGGGGTCCGTCTCTGGGGCCAACGTCCTGACTTTC.

The CDR3 region is CASSPDGPLTGVNNEQFF. CDR3 DNA: TGTGCCAGCAGCCCGGACGGACCTTTAACGGGAGTCAACAATGAGCAGTTCTTC. This chain connects TRBV7-2 to TRBJ2-1, with D maybe TRBD2 (6 bases). V lost 5 bases and J 5 bases, leaving 25 bases between the germline ends. The germline gives CDR1 SGHTA, CDR2 FQGNSA. The CDR3 contains 18 residues.

This clone was found once. The V and J genes are TRBV10-3 and TRBJ2-1; D is possibly TRBD2 (5 bases). Trimming shortened V by 2 bases and J by 5 bases, and 10 bases separated the two germline ends. CDR1 ENHRY and CDR2 SYGVKD come from the germline V gene. This CDR3 is 14 amino acids long. This CDR3 reads CAISEGGWNNEQFF. The CDR3 DNA reads TGTGCCATCAGTGAGGGAGGCTGGAACAATGAGCAGTTCTTC.

The J gene is TRBJ2-2, the V gene TRBV5-8; 9 nucleotides agree with TRBD1. Germline V lookup: CDR1 SGHTS, CDR2 YDEGEE. V shed 4 bases, J shed 7 bases, and the junction held 11 bases outside the gene matches. CDR3 length equals 16 residues. In nucleotides, the CDR3 is TGTGCCAGCAGCGGACGGGACAGGGTTACTAACGGGGAGCTGTTTTTT. This gives the protein CASSGRDRVTNGELFF. Drawing the rest from reference TRBV5-8 and TRBJ2-2, the complete variable domain is EAGVTQSPTHLIKTRGQQATLRCSPISGHTSVYWYQQALGLGLQFLLWYDEGEERNRGNFPPRFSGRQFPNYSSELNVNALELEDSALYLCASSGRDRVTNGELFFGEGSRLTVL.

This clone was found once. The gene calls are TRBV10-3 and TRBJ2-7; 7 bases match TRBD2. In germline, CDR1 is ENHRY, CDR2 SYGVKD. V lost 10 bases and J lost 2; bases outside the gene matches: 5. The CDR3 is made up of 12 amino acids. As DNA, the CDR3 is TGTGCCACTTTGGGGGGGGCCTACGAGCAGTACTTC. Its protein product is CATLGGAYEQYF.

The V and J genes are TRBV7-2 and TRBJ2-3; D possibly corresponds to TRBD1 (8 bases). The germline V and J ends were trimmed by 3 bases and 0 bases, with 22 bases remaining between them. The CDR3 loop spans 19 amino acids. From germline, CDR1 is SGHTA and CDR2 FQGNSA. CDR3 sequence (DNA): TGTGCCAGCAGCTTTCCCAGGACAGGGAGGGCCTCTAGCACAGATACGCAGTATTTT. As protein: CASSFPRTGRASSTDTQYF.

The chain uses TRBV4-3 and TRBJ2-4, with 7 positions matching TRBD1. J gave up 3 bases and V 3 bases, and 5 bases lay outside the gene matches. The CDR3 runs 15 residues. Germline values: CDR1 LGHNA, CDR2 YSLEER. CDR3 region: CASSQEAGGKNIQYF. The CDR3 nucleotides are TGCGCCAGCAGCCAGGAGGCAGGGGGCAAAAACATTCAGTACTTC.

The chain employs TRBV27 and TRBJ1-4, with no clear D. This CDR3 comprises 14 residues. CDR1 is MNHEY, CDR2 SMNVEV, per germline (reference sequence). Trimming cost V 3 bases and J 4 bases, with 9 bases left between them. CDR3 nucleotides: TGTGCCAGCAGTTTGGGCAATCTTAATGAAAAACTGTTTTTT. Its translation: CASSLGNLNEKLFF.